The 25 T cell receptor beta chains below were found in one sample sequenced in a study of glioma-infiltrating T cells. Using RNA template, CDR3s of TCR alpha and beta were amplified with iRepertoire arm-PCR. From the multiplex PCR reads, TCRdb called clonotypes with MiXCR, one entry per CDR3 protein. Here the sample spans about 410,000 distinct CDR3 sequences, around 38% being singletons. Source material: glioma tissue, nonneoplastic brain tissue, or PBMCs (not recorded which). These receptor sequences come from a human donor with low-grade glioma or glioblastoma, undergoing nonglioma brain surgery, or in good health (not recorded which).

The chain recombines TRBV13 with TRBJ1-2, with D possibly TRBD1 on 6 matching bases. The CDR3 is 11 amino acids. The germline CDR1 and CDR2 sequences are PRHDT and FYEKMQ (reference sequence). V was shortened by 4 bases and J by 8 bases, with 8 bases between the two germline ends. CDR3 region: CASSSGVGYTF. CDR3 nucleotide sequence: TGTGCCAGCAGCTCAGGGGTCGGCTACACCTTC.

The V and J genes are TRBV4-3 and TRBJ1-1; D ambiguous. In germline, CDR1 is LGHNA, CDR2 YSLEER. This CDR3 contains 15 residues. Trimming removed 2 bases at V and 3 bases at J, with 13 bases between. This chain's CDR3 is CASSQTISLDTEAFF. The CDR3 nucleotides read TGCGCCAGCAGCCAAACAATCTCACTGGACACTGAAGCTTTCTTT.

This clonotype was recorded a few times. The CDR3 sequence is CASSGREGQPQHF. The CDR3 bases are TGTGCCAGCAGCGGTAGGGAAGGCCAGCCCCAGCATTTT. The V call is TRBV12-3 or TRBV12-4, the J call TRBJ1-5; D is uncertain. V was pared by 6 bases and J by 7 bases, with 13 bases between. This CDR3 contains 13 residues.

In its sample, this clonotype was seen many times. The J gene is TRBJ1-1, the V gene TRBV27, with D unclear. The ends were cut back, 9 bases at V and 0 bases at J, with 17 bases in the middle. The CDR3 has 15 amino acids. The germline CDR1 and CDR2 sequences are MNHEY and SMNVEV (reference sequence). Here the CDR3 DNA reads TGTGCCAGTTTGCCAATCGAGGGTATGAACACTGAAGCTTTCTTT. This gives the protein CASLPIEGMNTEAFF.

This clonotype was seen only a few times. At one boundary the junction diverges from the germline segment, which might be a read error. The chain joins TRBV6-4 to TRBJ2-3, with D perhaps assigned TRBD1 or TRBD2 (6 bases each). Germline V gene lookup returns CDR1 MRHNA and CDR2 SNTAGT. The CDR3 covers 15 residues. CDR3 loop: CASSVGGSGTDTQCF. The DNA for the CDR3 is TGTGCCAGCAGTGTCGGGGGCTCCGGCACAGATACGCAGTGTTTT.

This clonotype was found a few times. The J gene is TRBJ2-3, the V gene TRBV28; 14 bases fit TRBD2. There are 15 residues in the CDR3. V trimming: 7 bases; J trimming: 5 bases; junction bases outside the gene matches: 5. CDR1 is MDHEN, CDR2 SYDVKM, per germline. The CDR3 nucleotides read TGTGCCAGCACCCTAGGGACTAGCGGGAGAGATACGCAGTATTTT. Protein: CASTLGTSGRDTQYF.

V and J are TRBV6-2 or TRBV6-3 and TRBJ2-1; 7 nucleotides match TRBD1. The CDR3 sequence is 17 residues long. After removal of 8 bases from V and 4 bases from J, the junction contained 17 bases not matched to a gene. From germline, CDR1 is MNHEY and CDR2 SVGEGT. In nucleotides, the CDR3 is TGTGCCAGCTCTCTTGTCCCGGGACAGCATGCGTACAATGAGCAGTTCTTC. It is translated as CASSLVPGQHAYNEQFF.

The V and J genes are TRBV18 and TRBJ2-1; D gene unclear. The CDR3 has 15 amino acids. V lost 3 bases, J lost 2 bases, and 11 bases lay in between. In germline, CDR1 is KGHSH, CDR2 LQKENI. CDR3 sequence: CASSPISGAYNEQFF. The CDR3 region has the DNA TGTGCCAGCTCACCGATTTCGGGCGCCTACAATGAGCAGTTCTTC.

As concerns this clonotype: This may stem from a read error, because a much larger clone lies one nucleotide away. The chain joins TRBV6-1 to TRBJ2-1; 9 bases fit TRBD2. Germline V gene sequence: CDR1 MNHNS, CDR2 SASEGT. The CDR3 length is 16 residues. The CDR3 sequence: CASSHLSSGAYNKQFF. The CDR3 nucleotides read TGTGCCAGCAGCCATCTATCTAGCGGGGCCTACAATAAGCAGTTCTTC.

The rearrangement links TRBV27 to TRBJ2-7; D tentatively fits TRBD1 or TRBD2 (5 bases each). Germline loops: CDR1 MNHEY, CDR2 SMNVEV (reference sequence). Trimming removed 1 base from V and 5 bases from J, with 12 bases in between. The CDR3 length is 14 residues. The CDR3 is CASSLWGSSNEQYF. The CDR3, as DNA: TGTGCCAGCAGTTTATGGGGGAGTTCAAACGAGCAGTACTTC.

Points on this clonotype: Since a much larger clone is just one base distant, this may be a read error. The rearrangement joins TRBV20-1 to TRBJ1-5; 11 nucleotides agree with TRBD1. The germline V gene has CDR1 DFQATT and CDR2 SNEGSKA (reference sequence). There are 17 residues in the CDR3. Germline trimming cut 5 bases from V and 7 bases from J; bases unmatched to any gene: 16. CDR3 bases: TGCAGTGCTCCTCGGATGGGACAGGGGGGACTTCGACAGCCCCAGCATTTT. This gives the protein CSAPRMGQGGLRQPQHF.

This clonotype was detected only a few times. The V gene is TRBV15, the J gene TRBJ2-2; D possibly corresponds to TRBD2 (6 bases). The CDR3 is 16 residues long. Germline CDR1 and CDR2: LNHNV and YYDKDF (reference sequence). Trimming took off 1 base at V and 4 bases at J, with 13 bases between the two ends. Written as DNA, the CDR3 is TGTGCCACCAGCAGAGTTTTCGGGAGTTTCACCGGGGAGCTGTTTTTT. The encoded protein is CATSRVFGSFTGELFF.

The chain employs TRBV7-9 and TRBJ2-3; no clear D. This CDR3 contains 15 residues. The V end was cut by 4 bases, the J end by 2 bases, with 13 bases between. In germline, CDR1 is SEHNR, CDR2 FQNEAQ (reference sequence). Written as DNA, the CDR3 is TGTGCCAGCAGCTCTGGACCCTTTTACACAGATACGCAGTATTTT. Residues: CASSSGPFYTDTQYF.

This chain uses TRBV6-9 with TRBJ2-7; D call uncertain. The germline CDR1 and CDR2 sequences are MNHGY and SVAAGI. The CDR3 has 12 residues. V lost 7 bases and J 4 bases, leaving 11 bases between the germline ends. This chain's CDR3 is CASIITLYEQYF. The CDR3 nucleotides read TGTGCCAGCATTATCACATTATACGAGCAGTACTTC.

As to this clonotype: With a much larger clone just one base away, this may be a read error. V and J are TRBV6-2 or TRBV6-3 and TRBJ1-1; 7 bases match TRBD1. Per germline, CDR1 MNHEY and CDR2 SVGEGT. The CDR3 runs to 14 residues. CDR3 nucleotide sequence: TGTGCCAGCACCATCAGGGGGACGAACACTGAAGCTCTCTTT. It specifies CASTIRGTNTEALF.

The chain combines TRBV28 with TRBJ2-7; TRBD2 agrees at 9 bases. The trim removed 8 bases at V and 5 bases at J, leaving 16 bases unmatched. The CDR3 extends over 16 amino acids. From germline, CDR1 is MDHEN and CDR2 SYDVKM. CDR3 sequence reads: CASGPYSSGSFHEQYF. The CDR3 nucleotides read TGTGCCAGCGGCCCTTATAGTAGCGGGAGTTTCCACGAGCAGTACTTC.

The chain links TRBV6-1 to TRBJ2-7; 8 nucleotides line up with TRBD2. This CDR3 has 16 amino acids. J lost 4 bases, V lost 5 bases, and 13 bases had no gene match. Germline assignment: CDR1 MNHNS and CDR2 SASEGT. The CDR3 sequence: CASSQRPGTRQYEQYF. In DNA form, the CDR3 reads TGTGCCAGCAGTCAACGACCGGGGACTAGACAGTACGAGCAGTACTTC.

The V gene is TRBV29-1, the J gene TRBJ2-6, with D perhaps matching TRBD2 (5 bases). Trimming removed 4 bases from V and 0 bases from J, with 13 bases in between. The CDR3 spans 16 residues. In germline, CDR1 is SQVTM, CDR2 ANQGSEA. The CDR3 loop is CSVGAGNPSGANVLTF. For the CDR3, the DNA is TGCAGCGTTGGGGCCGGGAATCCCTCTGGGGCCAACGTCCTGACTTTC. Filled out from reference TRBV29-1 and TRBJ2-6, the complete variable domain reads SAVISQKPSRDICQRGTSLTIQCQVDSQVTMMFWYRQQPGQSLTLIATANQGSEATYESGFVIDKFPISRPNLTFSTLTVSNMSPEDSSIYLCSVGAGNPSGANVLTFGAGSRLTVL.

The chain employs TRBV4-1 and TRBJ2-1; 10 bases align to TRBD2. The CDR3 totals 15 residues. Germline trimming cut 4 bases from V and 3 bases from J; bases unmatched to any gene: 3. In germline, CDR1 is MGHRA, CDR2 YSYEKL. The CDR3 region has the DNA TGCGCCAGCAGCCCGACTAGCGGGTACTACAATGAGCAGTTCTTC. Residues: CASSPTSGYYNEQFF.

This clonotype came up a few times. CDR3 loop: CAIRGSSYEQYF. Here the CDR3 DNA reads TGTGCCATCCGGGGCTCCTCCTACGAGCAGTACTTC. The V and J genes are TRBV27 and TRBJ2-7; D may be TRBD1 or TRBD2 (5 bases each). Trimming removed 10 bases at V and 0 bases at J, with 10 bases between. The germline V gene encodes CDR1 MNHEY and CDR2 SMNVEV (reference sequence). CDR3 length: 12 amino acids.

This clonotype was counted between two and nine times. The V gene is TRBV28, the J gene TRBJ1-5, with 10 positions matching TRBD1. Germline V CDR1 and CDR2: MDHEN, SYDVKM. V dropped 6 bases and J dropped 5; count of bases not matched to a gene: 7. The CDR3 sequence is 15 residues long. The CDR3 reads CASSLGTGVYQPQHF. CDR3 bases: TGTGCCAGCAGCCTCGGGACAGGGGTTTATCAGCCCCAGCATTTT.

In its sample, this clonotype was seen a few times. The V and J genes are TRBV19 and TRBJ2-1; D unclear. CDR1 is LNHDA and CDR2 is SQIVND in the germline V gene (reference sequence). Trimming removed 4 bases from V and 3 bases from J, with 1 base in between. This CDR3 has 11 residues. CDR3 nucleotide sequence: TGTGCCAGTAGTAACTACAATGAGCAGTTCTTC. Residues: CASSNYNEQFF.

This clonotype was seen only a few times. The chain employs TRBV6-1 and TRBJ1-1; 10 bases are shared with TRBD1. The CDR3 contains 15 residues. Looked up from germline, CDR1 is MNHNS and CDR2 is SASEGT. The junction had 9 bases not matched to a gene; V was cut back by 7 bases and J by 4 bases. The CDR3 DNA follows: TGTGCCAGCAACGACCCGGGACAGGGGAGCACTGAAGCTTTCTTT. This sequence encodes CASNDPGQGSTEAFF.

In the case of this clonotype: Germline and junction disagree at one end, which may indicate a read error. This chain links TRBV29-1 with TRBJ2-3; no clear D. This CDR3 has 11 residues. The germline V gene has CDR1 SQVTM and CDR2 ANQGSEA. The CDR3 nucleotides are TGCGGCGTTGAACCCCCAGATACGCAGTATTTT. As protein: CGVEPPDTQYF.

This chain connects TRBV7-9 to TRBJ1-3; possibly TRBD1 for D (6 bases). The CDR3 contains 17 residues. CDR1 SEHNR and CDR2 FQNEAQ come from the germline V gene (reference sequence). Trimming took 3 bases from V and 0 from J, leaving 15 bases between them. CDR3 in DNA: TGTGCCAGCAGCTTCCCGGAAGGACAGTACTCTGGAAACACCATATATTTT. As protein: CASSFPEGQYSGNTIYF.